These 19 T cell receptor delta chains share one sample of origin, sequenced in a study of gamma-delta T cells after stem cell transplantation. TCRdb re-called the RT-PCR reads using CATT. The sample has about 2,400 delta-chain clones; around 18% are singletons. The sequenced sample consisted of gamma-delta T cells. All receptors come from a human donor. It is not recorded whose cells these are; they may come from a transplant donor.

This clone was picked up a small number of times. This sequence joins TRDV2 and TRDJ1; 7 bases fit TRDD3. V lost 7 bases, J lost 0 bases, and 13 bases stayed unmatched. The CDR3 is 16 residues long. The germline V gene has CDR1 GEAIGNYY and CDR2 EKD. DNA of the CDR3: TGTGCCTGCGACGAACTACTGGGGATGTACACCGATAAACTCATCTTT. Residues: CACDELLGMYTDKLIF.

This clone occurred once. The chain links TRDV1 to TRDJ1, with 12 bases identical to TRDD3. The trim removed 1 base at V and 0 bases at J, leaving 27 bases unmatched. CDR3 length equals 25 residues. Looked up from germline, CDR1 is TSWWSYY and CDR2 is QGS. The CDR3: CALGERPFHTYWGILTTPYTDKLIF. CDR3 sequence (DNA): TGTGCTCTTGGGGAACGACCCTTTCACACCTACTGGGGGATACTCACCACCCCCTACACCGATAAACTCATCTTT.

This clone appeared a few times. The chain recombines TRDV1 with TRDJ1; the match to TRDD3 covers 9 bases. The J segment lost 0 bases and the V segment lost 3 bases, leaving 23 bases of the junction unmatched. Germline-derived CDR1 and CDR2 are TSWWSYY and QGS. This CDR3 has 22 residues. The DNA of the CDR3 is TGTGCTCTTGGGGATTTTCCTCCTACACTCTGGGGGATGATCCTATACACCGATAAACTCATCTTT. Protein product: CALGDFPPTLWGMILYTDKLIF.

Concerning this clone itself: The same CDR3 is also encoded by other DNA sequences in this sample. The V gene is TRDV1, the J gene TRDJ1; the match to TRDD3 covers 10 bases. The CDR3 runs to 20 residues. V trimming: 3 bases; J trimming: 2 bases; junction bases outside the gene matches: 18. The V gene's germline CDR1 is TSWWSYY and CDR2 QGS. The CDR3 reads CALGDLKFLVGDTRTDKLIF. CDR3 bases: TGTGCTCTTGGGGACCTAAAATTCCTAGTGGGGGATACAAGAACCGATAAACTCATCTTT.

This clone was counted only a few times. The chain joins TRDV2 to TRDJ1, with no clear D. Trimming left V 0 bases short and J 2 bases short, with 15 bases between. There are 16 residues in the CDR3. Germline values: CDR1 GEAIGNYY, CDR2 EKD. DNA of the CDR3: TGTGCCTGTGACACCCTCTCTGGACGCTTGACCGATAAACTCATCTTT. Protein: CACDTLSGRLTDKLIF.

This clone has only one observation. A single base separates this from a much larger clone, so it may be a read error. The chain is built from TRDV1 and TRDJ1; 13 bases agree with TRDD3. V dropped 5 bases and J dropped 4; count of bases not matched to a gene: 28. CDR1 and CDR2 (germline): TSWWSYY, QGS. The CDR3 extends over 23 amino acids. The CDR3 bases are TGTGCTCTTGGGTCTACCTCGGTCCCCGTACTGGGGGATACGCCTTTGTACAGCGATAAACTCATCTTT. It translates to CALGSTSVPVLGDTPLYSDKLIF.

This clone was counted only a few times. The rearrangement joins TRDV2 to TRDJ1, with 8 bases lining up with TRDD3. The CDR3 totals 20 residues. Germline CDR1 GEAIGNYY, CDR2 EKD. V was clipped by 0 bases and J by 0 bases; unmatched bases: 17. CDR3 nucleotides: TGTGCCTGTGACACCGTACGGGGGGGATATACTACGCGGTACACCGATAAACTCATCTTT. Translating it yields CACDTVRGGYTTRYTDKLIF.

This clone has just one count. The CDR3 loop is CALGECRFLLPFRGLPYTDKLIF. For the CDR3, the DNA is TGTGCTCTTGGGGAATGTCGGTTCCTCCTACCCTTCAGGGGCCTCCCGTACACCGATAAACTCATCTTT. V gene TRDV1 combines with J gene TRDJ1, with D perhaps matching TRDD2 (6 bases). The CDR3 is 23 amino acids. Germline CDR1 is TSWWSYY and CDR2 is QGS. Trimming pared 2 bases from V and 0 bases from J, leaving 34 bases between.

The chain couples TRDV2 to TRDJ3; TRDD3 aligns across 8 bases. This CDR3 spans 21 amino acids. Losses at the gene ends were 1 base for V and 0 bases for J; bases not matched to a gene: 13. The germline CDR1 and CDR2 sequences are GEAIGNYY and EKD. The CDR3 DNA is TGTGCCTGTGACACAACCGATTCCACTGGGGGGAGCTCCTGGGACACCCGACAGATGTTTTTC. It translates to CACDTTDSTGGSSWDTRQMFF.

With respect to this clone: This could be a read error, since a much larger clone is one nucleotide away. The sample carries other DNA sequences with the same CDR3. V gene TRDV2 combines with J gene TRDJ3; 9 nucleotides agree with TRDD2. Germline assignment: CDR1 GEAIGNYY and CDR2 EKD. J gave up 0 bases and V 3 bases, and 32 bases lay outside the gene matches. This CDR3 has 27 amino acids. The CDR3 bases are TGTGCCTGTGACCCCTTCCTACGCGGTCCGTACTGGGGTATACTTCCCTATAGCTCCTGGGACACCCGACAGATGTTTTTC. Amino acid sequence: CACDPFLRGPYWGILPYSSWDTRQMFF.

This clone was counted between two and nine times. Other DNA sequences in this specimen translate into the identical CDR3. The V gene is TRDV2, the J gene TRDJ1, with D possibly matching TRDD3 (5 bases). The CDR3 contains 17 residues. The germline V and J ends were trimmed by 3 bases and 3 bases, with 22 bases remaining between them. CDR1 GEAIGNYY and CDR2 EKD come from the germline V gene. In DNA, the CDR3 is TGTGCCTGTGACCGTCTACGGACAGATACTACGGCCGATAAACTCATCTTT. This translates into CACDRLRTDTTADKLIF.

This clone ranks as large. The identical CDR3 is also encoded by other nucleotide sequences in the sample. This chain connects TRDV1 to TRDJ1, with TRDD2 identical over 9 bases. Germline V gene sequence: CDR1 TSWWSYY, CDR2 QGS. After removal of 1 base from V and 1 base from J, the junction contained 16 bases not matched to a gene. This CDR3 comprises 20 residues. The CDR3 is CALGEPSFLPLGWFTDKLIF. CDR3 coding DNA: TGTGCTCTTGGGGAACCATCCTTCCTACCCTTGGGGTGGTTCACCGATAAACTCATCTTT.

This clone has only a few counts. The CDR3 sequence is CAFILGDRYKLIF. CDR3 bases: TGTGCCTTTATACTGGGGGATAGGTATAAACTCATCTTT. The chain has TRDV2 and TRDJ1; 11 bases map to TRDD3. V was clipped by 8 bases and J by 6 bases; unmatched bases: 7. Germline V lookup: CDR1 GEAIGNYY, CDR2 EKD. The CDR3 contains 13 residues.

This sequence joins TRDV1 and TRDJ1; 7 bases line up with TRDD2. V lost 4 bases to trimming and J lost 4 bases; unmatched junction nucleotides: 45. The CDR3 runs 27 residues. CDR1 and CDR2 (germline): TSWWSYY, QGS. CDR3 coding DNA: TGTGCTCTTGGGGCTCTCCCGCTCCCCCGATTCCTACGACCTCTGGACTTGGGGCTTGTGGTGTTCGATAAACTCATCTTT. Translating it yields CALGALPLPRFLRPLDLGLVVFDKLIF.

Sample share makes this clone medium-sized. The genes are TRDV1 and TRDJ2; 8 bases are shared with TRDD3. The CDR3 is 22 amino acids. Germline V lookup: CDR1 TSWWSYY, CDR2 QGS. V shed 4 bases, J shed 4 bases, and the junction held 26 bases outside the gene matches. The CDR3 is CALGGLGMGYWGFLFKTAQLFF. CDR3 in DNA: TGTGCTCTTGGGGGCCTGGGGATGGGTTACTGGGGGTTCCTTTTTAAGACAGCACAACTCTTCTTT.

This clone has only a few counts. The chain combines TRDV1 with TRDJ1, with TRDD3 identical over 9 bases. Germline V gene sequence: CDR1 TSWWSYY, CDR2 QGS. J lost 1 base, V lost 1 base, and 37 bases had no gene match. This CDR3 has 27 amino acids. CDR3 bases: TGTGCTCTTGGGGAACGGGGTCCTACCCTACTCCTGGGGATACGCGTAGAAAGCCGACAATCCACCGATAAACTCATCTTT. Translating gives CALGERGPTLLLGIRVESRQSTDKLIF.

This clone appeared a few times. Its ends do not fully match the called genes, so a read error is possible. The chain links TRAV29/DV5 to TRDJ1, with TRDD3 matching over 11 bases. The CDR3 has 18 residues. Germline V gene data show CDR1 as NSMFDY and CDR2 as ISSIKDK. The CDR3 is CAASARWGIPLYTDKPIF. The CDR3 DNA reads TGTGCAGCAAGCGCGCGCTGGGGGATACCCCTGTACACCGATAAACCCATCTTT.

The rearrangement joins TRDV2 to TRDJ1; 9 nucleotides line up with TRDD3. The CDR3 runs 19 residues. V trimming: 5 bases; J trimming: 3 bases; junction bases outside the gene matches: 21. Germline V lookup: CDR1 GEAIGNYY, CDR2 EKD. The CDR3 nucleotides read TGTGCCTGTGTCCCTAAGTTCCTTCTATGGGGGATAGTCCCCGATAAACTCATCTTT. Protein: CACVPKFLLWGIVPDKLIF.

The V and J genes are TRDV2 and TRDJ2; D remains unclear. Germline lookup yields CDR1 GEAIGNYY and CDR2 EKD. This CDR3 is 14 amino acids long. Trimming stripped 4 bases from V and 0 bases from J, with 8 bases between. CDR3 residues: CACDPLSLTAQLFF. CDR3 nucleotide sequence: TGTGCCTGTGATCCGTTATCTTTGACAGCACAACTCTTCTTT.